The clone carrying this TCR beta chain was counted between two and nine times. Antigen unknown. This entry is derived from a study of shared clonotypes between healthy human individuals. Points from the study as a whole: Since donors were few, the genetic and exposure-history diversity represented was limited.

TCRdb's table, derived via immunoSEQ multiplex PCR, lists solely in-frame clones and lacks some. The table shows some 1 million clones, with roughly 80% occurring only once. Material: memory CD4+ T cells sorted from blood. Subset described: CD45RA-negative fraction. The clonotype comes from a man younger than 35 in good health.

Here the CDR3 reads CASSPTGGHGSNQPQHF. CDR3 DNA sequence: TGTGCCAGCAGCCCTACCGGCGGGCACGGTAGCAATCAGCCCCAGCATTTT. The V and J genes are TRBV28 and TRBJ1-5, with D uncertain. The CDR3 spans 17 residues. Trimming shortened V by 6 bases and J by 0 bases, and 18 bases separated the two germline ends. From germline, CDR1 is MDHEN and CDR2 SYDVKM. Full variable domain (outside the CDR3, taken from reference TRBV28 and TRBJ1-5): DVKVTQSSRYLVKRTGEKVFLECVQDMDHENMFWYRQDPGLGLRLIYFSYDVKMKEKGDIPEGYSVSREKKERFSLILESASTNQTSMYLCASSPTGGHGSNQPQHFGDGTRLSIL.